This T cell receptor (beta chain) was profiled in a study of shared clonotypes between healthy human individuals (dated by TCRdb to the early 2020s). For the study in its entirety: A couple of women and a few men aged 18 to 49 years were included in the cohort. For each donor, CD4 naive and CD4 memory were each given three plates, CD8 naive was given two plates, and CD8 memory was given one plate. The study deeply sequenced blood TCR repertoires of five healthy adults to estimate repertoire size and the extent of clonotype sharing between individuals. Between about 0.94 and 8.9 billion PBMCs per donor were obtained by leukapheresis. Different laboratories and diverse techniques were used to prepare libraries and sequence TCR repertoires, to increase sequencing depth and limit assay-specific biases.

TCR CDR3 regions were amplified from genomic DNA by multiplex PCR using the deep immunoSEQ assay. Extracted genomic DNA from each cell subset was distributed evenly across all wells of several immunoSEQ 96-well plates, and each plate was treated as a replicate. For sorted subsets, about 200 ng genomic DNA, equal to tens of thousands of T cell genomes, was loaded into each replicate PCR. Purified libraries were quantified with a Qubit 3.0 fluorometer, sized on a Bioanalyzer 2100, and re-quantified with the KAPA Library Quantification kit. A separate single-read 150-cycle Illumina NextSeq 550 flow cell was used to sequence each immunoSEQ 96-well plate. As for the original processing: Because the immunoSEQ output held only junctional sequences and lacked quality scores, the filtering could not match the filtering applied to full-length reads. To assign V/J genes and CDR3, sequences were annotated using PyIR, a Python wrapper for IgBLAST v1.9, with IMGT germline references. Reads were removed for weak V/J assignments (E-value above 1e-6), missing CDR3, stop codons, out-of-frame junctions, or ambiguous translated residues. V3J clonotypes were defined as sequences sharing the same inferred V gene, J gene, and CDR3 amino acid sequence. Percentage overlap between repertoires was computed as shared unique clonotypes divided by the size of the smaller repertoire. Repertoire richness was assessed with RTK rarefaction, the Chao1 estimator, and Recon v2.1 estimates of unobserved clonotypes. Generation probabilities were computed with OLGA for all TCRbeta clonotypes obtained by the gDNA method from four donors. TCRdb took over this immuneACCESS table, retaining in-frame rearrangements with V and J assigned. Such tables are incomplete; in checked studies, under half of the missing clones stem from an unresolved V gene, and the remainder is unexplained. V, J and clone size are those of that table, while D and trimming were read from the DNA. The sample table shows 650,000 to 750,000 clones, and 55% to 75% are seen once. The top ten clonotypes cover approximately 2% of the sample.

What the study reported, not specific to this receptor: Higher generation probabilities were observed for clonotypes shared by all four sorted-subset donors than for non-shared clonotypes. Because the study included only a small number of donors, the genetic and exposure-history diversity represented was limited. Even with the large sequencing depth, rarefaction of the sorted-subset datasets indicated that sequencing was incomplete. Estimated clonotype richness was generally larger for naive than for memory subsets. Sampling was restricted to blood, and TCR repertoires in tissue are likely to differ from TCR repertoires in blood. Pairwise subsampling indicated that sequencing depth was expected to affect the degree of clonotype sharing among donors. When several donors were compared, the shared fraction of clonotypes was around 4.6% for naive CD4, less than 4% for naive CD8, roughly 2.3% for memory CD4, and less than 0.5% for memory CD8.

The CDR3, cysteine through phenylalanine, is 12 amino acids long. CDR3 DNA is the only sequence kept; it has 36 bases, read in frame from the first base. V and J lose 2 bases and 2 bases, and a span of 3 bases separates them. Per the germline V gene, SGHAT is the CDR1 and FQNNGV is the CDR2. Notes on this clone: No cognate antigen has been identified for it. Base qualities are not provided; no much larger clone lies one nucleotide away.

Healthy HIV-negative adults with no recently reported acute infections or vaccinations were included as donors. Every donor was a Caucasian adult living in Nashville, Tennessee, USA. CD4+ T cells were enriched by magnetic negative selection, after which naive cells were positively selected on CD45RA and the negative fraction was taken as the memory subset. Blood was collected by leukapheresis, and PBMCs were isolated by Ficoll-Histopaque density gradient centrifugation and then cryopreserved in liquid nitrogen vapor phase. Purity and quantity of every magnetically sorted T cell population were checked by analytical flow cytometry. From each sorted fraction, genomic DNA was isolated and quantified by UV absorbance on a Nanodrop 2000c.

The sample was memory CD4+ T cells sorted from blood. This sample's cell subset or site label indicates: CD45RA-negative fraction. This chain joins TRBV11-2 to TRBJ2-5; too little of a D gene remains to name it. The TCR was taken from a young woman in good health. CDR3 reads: CASSLQQETQYF. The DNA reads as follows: TGTGCCAGCAGCTTACAGCAAGAGACCCAGTACTTC.